The 25 T cell receptor beta chains below all came from one sample that was sequenced in a study of tumor-infiltrating lymphocytes in localized non-small cell lung cancer. Clones were read by immunoSEQ multiplex PCR, and TCRdb kept only the in-frame ones, dropping some. The repertoire has about 14,000 clones, 68% of them found once; the top ten carry more than 7.5%. Sequencing was done on a sample of lung tumor tissue. Source of these receptors: a human donor with non-small cell lung cancer.

The gene calls are TRBV11-2 and TRBJ1-2; D is possibly TRBD1 (5 bases). The CDR3 sequence is 14 residues long. V lost 3 bases to trimming and J lost 8 bases, with 16 bases between them. CDR1 SGHAT and CDR2 FQNNGV come from the germline V gene. This CDR3 is CASSLVAQGMGYTF. As DNA, the CDR3 is TGTGCCAGCAGCTTGGTTGCTCAGGGTATGGGCTACACCTTC.

The chain combines TRBV10-1 with TRBJ2-1; TRBD2 aligns across 12 bases. This CDR3 is built from 14 residues. Trimming cost V 5 bases and J 8 bases; bases outside gene matches: 4. Germline loops: CDR1 WNHNN, CDR2 SYGVQD (reference sequence). CDR3 residues: CASSWGLAGDEQFF. CDR3 coding DNA: TGCGCCAGCAGTTGGGGACTAGCGGGCGATGAGCAGTTCTTC.

This clone has a single count. V gene TRBV6-5 combines with J gene TRBJ2-7; perhaps TRBD1 as D (5 bases). With 0 bases removed from V and 4 bases from J, the gap between germline ends came to 10 bases. The CDR3 covers 14 residues. Germline CDR1 reads MNHEY; CDR2 reads SVGAGI. CDR3 sequence reads: CASSYSTRAYEQYF. CDR3 DNA sequence: TGTGCCAGCAGTTACTCCACCAGGGCGTACGAGCAGTACTTC.

This sequence joins TRBV10-3 and TRBJ1-2; TRBD1 matches 7 bases. CDR1 ENHRY and CDR2 SYGVKD come from the germline V gene. The CDR3 is 14 residues long. Trimming removed 2 bases from V and 2 bases from J; junction bases left unmatched: 2. CDR3 nucleotides: TGTGCCATCAGTGAGGGGGGACAGAACTATGGCTACACCTTC. It is translated as CAISEGGQNYGYTF.

The rearrangement joins TRBV20-1 to TRBJ2-1; D unresolved. The CDR3 totals 11 residues. Germline V gives CDR1 DFQATT, CDR2 SNEGSKA (reference sequence). The germline V and J ends were trimmed by 1 base and 12 bases, with 10 bases remaining between them. CDR3 loop: CSARAPGSQFF. The CDR3 nucleotides are TGCAGTGCTAGAGCCCCAGGATCGCAGTTCTTC.

By its share, this clone is medium-sized. Here the CDR3 reads CASSLRGDNEQFF. The CDR3 DNA sequence: TGTGCCAGCAGTTTGCGGGGTGACAATGAGCAGTTCTTC. The chain combines TRBV27 with TRBJ2-1; possibly TRBD2 for D (6 bases). The ends were cut back, 3 bases at V and 5 bases at J, with 8 bases in the middle. Germline V gene data show CDR1 as MNHEY and CDR2 as SMNVEV (reference sequence). The CDR3 spans 13 residues.

The chain is built from TRBV5-6 and TRBJ2-7, with 9 bases fitting TRBD1. There are 15 residues in the CDR3. V dropped 2 bases and J dropped 3; count of bases not matched to a gene: 6. In germline, CDR1 is SGHDT, CDR2 YYEEEE. The CDR3 region is CASSLVTGGSYEQYF. The DNA for the CDR3 is TGTGCCAGCAGCTTAGTGACAGGGGGTAGCTACGAGCAGTACTTC.

This clone is categorized as medium-sized (0.01 to 0.1%). The rearrangement links TRBV27 to TRBJ1-6; D gene unclear. This CDR3 is 12 amino acids long. Trimming left V 3 bases short and J 8 bases short, with 5 bases between. Germline lookup yields CDR1 MNHEY and CDR2 SMNVEV (reference sequence). CDR3 sequence: CASSFRDSPLHF. CDR3 in DNA: TGTGCCAGCAGTTTCCGAGATTCACCCCTCCACTTT.

The chain couples TRBV6-1 to TRBJ2-5; the D gene is possibly TRBD2 (5 bases). This CDR3 is 12 amino acids long. Germline assignment: CDR1 MNHNS and CDR2 SASEGT. Trimming took 7 bases from V and 5 from J, leaving 11 bases between them. In nucleotides, the CDR3 is TGTGCCAGCATGGGGTGGGAGGAGACCCAGTACTTC. It encodes CASMGWEETQYF.

The chain links TRBV9 to TRBJ2-7; TRBD2 aligns across 7 bases. Germline V lookup: CDR1 SGDLS, CDR2 YYNGEE. The CDR3 runs to 15 residues. The V segment lost 0 bases and the J segment 6 bases; nucleotides outside the gene matches: 9. DNA for the CDR3: TGTGCCAGCAGCGTAGGACAGCGGGATAGCTCCGAGCAGTACTTC. This encodes CASSVGQRDSSEQYF.

This clone was seen more than once but under ten times. The chain recombines TRBV4-1 with TRBJ2-6; TRBD2 agrees at 11 bases. Unmatched junction bases numbered 7, after V lost 6 bases and J lost 3 bases. The CDR3 covers 17 residues. Per germline, CDR1 MGHRA and CDR2 YSYEKL. The CDR3 sequence: CASRPTSGGLGANVLTF. The CDR3 region has the DNA TGCGCCAGCAGGCCTACTAGCGGGGGCCTTGGGGCCAACGTCCTGACTTTC.

The V gene is TRBV4-2, the J gene TRBJ2-7, with 9 bases fitting TRBD1. Germline trimming cut 5 bases from V and 4 bases from J; bases unmatched to any gene: 9. Germline CDR1 LGHNA, CDR2 YNFKEQ. The CDR3 is made up of 15 amino acids. The chain's CDR3 is CASSGTSGTGYEQYF. The CDR3 DNA reads as TGTGCCAGCAGCGGGACCTCCGGGACAGGGTACGAGCAGTACTTC.

The chain combines TRBV27 with TRBJ2-5; 10 bases align to TRBD2. The V gene end was trimmed by 5 bases and the J gene end by 5 bases; junction bases not matched to a gene: 8. CDR3 length equals 15 residues. In germline, CDR1 is MNHEY, CDR2 SMNVEV (reference sequence). The CDR3 DNA is TGTGCCAGCAGTGCTAGCGGGAGTTACGGGGAGACCCAGTACTTC. Its translation is CASSASGSYGETQYF.

Here the CDR3 DNA reads TGTGCCAGCAGCTTCCCCCAGGGAACTGAAGCTTTCTTT. Protein: CASSFPQGTEAFF. V usage is TRBV7-2 and J usage is TRBJ1-1; D possibly corresponds to TRBD1 (5 bases). Germline values: CDR1 SGHTA, CDR2 FQGNSA. CDR3 size: 13 residues. Trimming stripped 3 bases from V and 5 bases from J, with 10 bases between. Variable domain in full (rest from reference TRBV7-2 and TRBJ1-1): GAGVSQSPSNKVTEKGKDVELRCDPISGHTALYWYRQSLGQGLEFLIYFQGNSAPDKSGLPSDRFSAERTGGSVSTLTIQRTQQEDSAVYLCASSFPQGTEAFFGQGTRLTVV.

The chain uses TRBV29-1 and TRBJ1-1, with 8 bases aligning to TRBD1. The J segment lost 2 bases and the V segment lost 5 bases, leaving 7 bases of the junction unmatched. There are 14 residues in the CDR3. The V gene's germline CDR1 is SQVTM and CDR2 ANQGSEA. This CDR3 is CSVRTGLGNTEAFF. The CDR3 DNA follows: TGCAGCGTTAGGACAGGGCTCGGCAACACTGAAGCTTTCTTT.

The chain carries TRBV11-2 and TRBJ1-2; tentative D call: TRBD1 (5 bases). This CDR3 is built from 14 residues. Germline V CDR1 and CDR2: SGHAT, FQNNGV. V gave up 10 bases and J gave up 4 bases, with 19 bases separating them. The CDR3 bases are TGTGCCACCGGGGAACGGGGGACCCCCTATGGCTACACCTTC. As protein: CATGERGTPYGYTF.

The chain recombines TRBV7-8 with TRBJ2-7; 10 bases line up with TRBD2. This CDR3 comprises 15 residues. CDR1 is SGHVS, CDR2 FQNEAQ, per germline. V gave up 1 base and J gave up 0 bases; unmatched junction bases: 0. The CDR3 region is CASSLVAGGSYEQYF. CDR3 sequence (DNA): TGTGCCAGCAGCTTAGTAGCGGGAGGCTCCTACGAGCAGTACTTC.

This clone appeared a single time. This chain links TRBV10-3 with TRBJ2-7, with 8 bases aligning to TRBD2. Germline CDR1 and CDR2: ENHRY and SYGVKD. Germline trimming cut 2 bases from V and 5 bases from J; bases unmatched to any gene: 17. The CDR3 runs 18 residues. For the CDR3, the DNA is TGTGCCATCAGTGAGGCTACTACTAGCGGACCGGCCGGCCACGAGCAGTACTTC. Translated: CAISEATTSGPAGHEQYF.

This chain uses TRBV10-2 with TRBJ2-2; the match to TRBD1 covers 10 bases. Trimming at V came to 5 bases and at J to 7 bases, leaving 7 bases not matched to a gene. The CDR3 sequence is 15 residues long. Looked up from germline, CDR1 is WSHSY and CDR2 is SAAADI. The chain's CDR3 is CASSPGTGVGGELFF. CDR3 nucleotides: TGCGCCAGCAGTCCCGGGACAGGGGTCGGCGGGGAGCTGTTTTTT.

The rearrangement uses TRBV4-1 and TRBJ1-1; 7 nucleotides match TRBD1. V lost 2 bases to trimming and J lost 0 bases; unmatched junction nucleotides: 3. Germline lookup yields CDR1 MGHRA and CDR2 YSYEKL. This CDR3 comprises 15 residues. Here the CDR3 DNA reads TGCGCCAGCAGCCAATCCGGGACAGTGAACACTGAAGCTTTCTTT. Translation gives CASSQSGTVNTEAFF.

This chain uses TRBV5-8 with TRBJ2-1, with D possibly being TRBD1 (6 bases). The CDR3 is 13 amino acids. The V gene lost 1 base and the J gene lost 6 bases, with 8 bases spanning the gap. Germline V lookup: CDR1 SGHTS, CDR2 YDEGEE. The CDR3 nucleotides read TGTGCCAGCAGCTTGATACAGGGCAATGAGCAGTTCTTC. Translated: CASSLIQGNEQFF.

V is TRBV5-6 and J is TRBJ2-7; 10 bases are shared with TRBD2. With 0 bases clipped from V and 2 bases from J, the junction kept 8 bases outside the gene matches. Germline CDR1 SGHDT, CDR2 YYEEEE. The CDR3 runs to 17 residues. The CDR3 loop reads CASSLARLAGETYEQYF. The CDR3 DNA sequence: TGTGCCAGCAGCTTGGCCCGGCTAGCGGGAGAAACCTACGAGCAGTACTTC.

This clone was observed once. The chain links TRBV27 to TRBJ1-1; D may be TRBD1 (5 bases). Germline V CDR1 and CDR2: MNHEY, SMNVEV (reference sequence). Trimming took off 0 bases at V and 1 base at J, with 9 bases between the two ends. There are 15 residues in the CDR3. The CDR3 bases are TGTGCCAGCAGTTTATCCTACGGGGCGAACACTGAAGCTTTCTTT. Translating it yields CASSLSYGANTEAFF.

The gene calls are TRBV6-1 and TRBJ2-7, with 10 bases identical to TRBD1. The CDR3 is 14 residues long. The J segment lost 6 bases and the V segment lost 11 bases, leaving 13 bases of the junction unmatched. CDR1 and CDR2 (germline): MNHNS, SASEGT. CDR3 residues: CAGTPGDRGAEQYF. In nucleotides, the CDR3 is TGTGCCGGAACCCCGGGGGACAGGGGAGCCGAGCAGTACTTC.

The genes are TRBV10-3 and TRBJ1-4; no definite D call. Germline loops: CDR1 ENHRY, CDR2 SYGVKD. Trimming left V 5 bases short and J 7 bases short, with 11 bases between. The CDR3 length is 13 residues. CDR3 sequence (DNA): TGTGCCATCAGTAACGGAGTGCCTGAAAAACTGTTTTTT. Translating it yields CAISNGVPEKLFF.